This T cell receptor beta chain was captured by sequencing in a study of T cell repertoires in cytomegalovirus infection. Study-wide context: A matching HLA type, together with CMV infection, was signaled by public TCR beta signatures.

TCRdb redid the calling of the reads with MiXCR, one entry per CDR3 protein. The sample lists approximately 320,000 distinct CDR3 sequences, roughly 9.5% occurring once. Sequencing was carried out using PBMCs. This TCR was recovered from a human donor in good health (CMV status not recorded). Some clones in this sample may be carry-over from other donors' samples.

The CDR3 DNA is TGTGCCAGCAGCTTGGGACAGGGGTTTGGCTACACCTTC. It codes for CASSLGQGFGYTF. The chain uses TRBV7-9 and TRBJ1-2; TRBD1 matches 10 bases. CDR1 and CDR2 from the germline V gene are SEHNR and FQNEAQ (reference sequence). There are 13 residues in the CDR3. Unmatched junction bases numbered 2, after V lost 3 bases and J lost 7 bases.